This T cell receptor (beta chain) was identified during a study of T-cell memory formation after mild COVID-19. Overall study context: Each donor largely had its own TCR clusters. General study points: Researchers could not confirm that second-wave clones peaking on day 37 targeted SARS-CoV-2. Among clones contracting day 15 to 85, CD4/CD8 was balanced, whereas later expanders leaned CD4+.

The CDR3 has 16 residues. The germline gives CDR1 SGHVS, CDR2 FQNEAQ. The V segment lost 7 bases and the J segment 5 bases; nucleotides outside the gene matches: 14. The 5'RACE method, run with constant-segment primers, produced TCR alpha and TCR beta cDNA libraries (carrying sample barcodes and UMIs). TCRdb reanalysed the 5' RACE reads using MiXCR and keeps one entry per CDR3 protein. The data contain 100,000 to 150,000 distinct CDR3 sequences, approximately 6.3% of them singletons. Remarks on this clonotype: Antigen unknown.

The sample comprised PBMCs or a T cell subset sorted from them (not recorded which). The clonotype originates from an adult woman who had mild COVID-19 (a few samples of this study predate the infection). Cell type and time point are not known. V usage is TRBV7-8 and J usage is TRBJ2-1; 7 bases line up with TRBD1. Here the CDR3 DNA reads TGTGCCAGCACCCCCCAAAGGGGGCGGTTGGACAATGAGCAGTTCTTC. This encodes CASTPQRGRLDNEQFF.